These 25 T cell receptor beta chains share one sample of origin, sequenced in a study of blood T cell repertoires in COVID-19. Profiling relied on immunoSEQ multiplex PCR, and the TCRdb table lists in-frame clones only, not all of them. The sample yields a few hundred thousand clones, more than 75% seen once. What was sequenced was peripheral blood. The source is a woman between 35 and 50 years old who had recovered from COVID-19.

This chain links TRBV5-1 with TRBJ2-1; no reliable D call. The length of the CDR3 is 13 residues. Germline V gene data show CDR1 as SGHRS and CDR2 as YFSETQ. V lost 1 base to trimming and J lost 3 bases, with 5 bases between them. The CDR3 nucleotides are TGCGCCAGCAGCTTGCCAGTCTACAATGAGCAGTTCTTC. This sequence encodes CASSLPVYNEQFF.

This clone was picked up one time. The chain links TRBV27 to TRBJ2-2; 11 bases agree with TRBD2. Germline V lookup: CDR1 MNHEY, CDR2 SMNVEV (reference sequence). V was clipped by 6 bases and J by 6 bases; unmatched bases: 6. CDR3 length equals 15 residues. The CDR3 coding sequence is TGTGCCAGCAGGCGAACTAGCGGGAGTTCCGGGGAGCTGTTTTTT. Its protein is CASRRTSGSSGELFF.

V is TRBV29-1 and J is TRBJ2-7; possible D gene TRBD1, 5 bases. CDR1 and CDR2 from the germline V gene are SQVTM and ANQGSEA. V was pared by 4 bases and J by 3 bases, with 10 bases between. CDR3 length: 12 residues. CDR3 loop: CSVATGIYEQYF. The CDR3 nucleotides are TGCAGCGTTGCTACAGGAATCTACGAGCAGTACTTC.

The J gene is TRBJ1-2, the V gene TRBV30; D remains unclear. CDR1 GTSNPN and CDR2 SVGIG come from the germline V gene (reference sequence). The CDR3 loop spans 11 amino acids. V was clipped by 2 bases and J by 4 bases, with 5 bases between them. The CDR3 coding sequence is TGTGCCTGGAGTCGCAGCTATGGCTACACCTTC. This encodes CAWSRSYGYTF.

The chain employs TRBV1 and TRBJ1-1; TRBD1, as called in the table, went unchecked against the DNA. TRBV1 is shown as a pseudogene. The CDR3 is 13 residues long. Here the CDR3 reads CTSSRGTNTEAFF. For the CDR3, the DNA is TGCACCAGCAGCCGAGGGACAAACACTGAAGCTTTCTTT.

The chain has TRBV7-6 and TRBJ1-3; D uncertain. The CDR3 length is 15 residues. Between the trimmed V and J ends, which lost 1 base and 4 bases, there was a span of 11 bases. Germline CDR1 and CDR2: SGHVS and FNYEAQ. CDR3 bases: TGTGCCAGCAGCTTAGGTACAGACTACGGAAACACCATATATTTT. This gives the protein CASSLGTDYGNTIYF.

V usage is TRBV11-2 and J usage is TRBJ1-2; D gene ambiguous. From germline, CDR1 is SGHAT and CDR2 FQNNGV. CDR3 size: 11 residues. V lost 3 bases to trimming and J lost 6 bases, with 5 bases between them. CDR3: CASSLFDGYTF. CDR3 nucleotides: TGTGCCAGCAGCTTGTTCGATGGCTACACCTTC. Combining the CDR3 with reference TRBV11-2 and TRBJ1-2 gives the whole variable domain EAGVAQSPRYKIIEKRQSVAFWCNPISGHATLYWYQQILGQGPKLLIQFQNNGVVDDSQLPKDRFSAERLKGVDSTLKIQPAKLEDSAVYLCASSLFDGYTFGSGTRLTVV.

This chain joins TRBV5-4 and TRBJ1-2, with TRBD1 matching over 8 bases. V was pared by 4 bases and J by 6 bases, with 11 bases of the junction left unmatched. CDR1 SGHNT and CDR2 YYREEE come from the germline V gene (reference sequence). The CDR3 has 15 residues. CDR3 amino acids: CASSTAGGAGDGYTF. The CDR3 coding sequence is TGTGCCAGCAGCACTGCAGGGGGCGCGGGAGATGGCTACACCTTC.

This chain links TRBV6-2 or TRBV6-3 with TRBJ2-5, with D possibly matching TRBD2 (6 bases). Per the germline V gene, CDR1 is MNHEY and CDR2 is SVGEGT. CDR3 size: 15 residues. V lost 2 bases, J lost 4 bases, and 14 bases lay in between. Here the CDR3 DNA reads TGTGCCAGCAGTTACCCCAGAATGGGGGGAGAGACCCAGTACTTC. It specifies CASSYPRMGGETQYF.

V gene TRBV29-1 combines with J gene TRBJ1-5; D is possibly TRBD1 (6 bases). Germline CDR1 SQVTM, CDR2 ANQGSEA. Trimming took off 6 bases at V and 6 bases at J, with 15 bases between the two ends. There are 13 residues in the CDR3. The CDR3 DNA follows: TGCAGCGTCGCCCACAGGGAGGGTCAGCCCCAGCATTTT. Its protein product is CSVAHREGQPQHF.

The chain couples TRBV12-3 or TRBV12-4 to TRBJ2-7; TRBD1 matches at 11 bases. V trimming: 10 bases; J trimming: 6 bases; junction bases outside the gene matches: 8. The CDR3 has 13 residues. The CDR3 sequence is CATMPGTGGEQYF. DNA of the CDR3: TGTGCCACCATGCCAGGGACAGGGGGCGAGCAGTACTTC.

The chain carries TRBV5-1 and TRBJ2-5; TRBD2 matches 8 bases. The CDR3 spans 15 residues. With 0 bases clipped from V and 1 base from J, the junction kept 2 bases outside the gene matches. The germline V gene encodes CDR1 SGHRS and CDR2 YFSETQ. DNA of the CDR3: TGCGCCAGCAGCTTGGGCGGGAGGCCCCAAGAGACCCAGTACTTC. This gives the protein CASSLGGRPQETQYF.

V and J are TRBV11-2 and TRBJ1-1, with D possibly TRBD1 on 6 matching bases. The CDR3 contains 15 residues. CDR1 is SGHAT and CDR2 is FQNNGV in the germline V gene. Trimming stripped 0 bases from V and 4 bases from J, with 12 bases between. CDR3 protein: CASSLDRGGVTEAFF. In nucleotides, the CDR3 is TGTGCCAGCAGCTTAGATAGAGGGGGTGTCACTGAAGCTTTCTTT.

Only one count was recorded for this clone. This rearrangement joins TRBV5-4 to TRBJ2-2; 12 nucleotides line up with TRBD2. CDR3 length: 16 residues. The V and J ends lost 4 bases and 6 bases, in that order; junction bases with no gene match: 7. In germline, CDR1 is SGHNT, CDR2 YYREEE (reference sequence). CDR3 protein: CASSGRGLAGSGELFF. In nucleotides, the CDR3 is TGTGCCAGCAGCGGAAGGGGACTAGCGGGCTCCGGGGAGCTGTTTTTT.

This chain links TRBV6-4 with TRBJ1-1; D gene uncertain. The ends were cut back, 5 bases at V and 0 bases at J, with 13 bases in the middle. The germline CDR1 and CDR2 sequences are MRHNA and SNTAGT. The length of the CDR3 is 15 residues. In nucleotides, the CDR3 is TGTGCCAGCAGTCCTTGGCCCCACATGAACACTGAAGCTTTCTTT. Encoded protein: CASSPWPHMNTEAFF.

Here the CDR3 DNA reads TGTGCCAGCAGCCCTCGACTGGCTTTAGGAAACACCATATATTTT. Its protein is CASSPRLALGNTIYF. The gene calls are TRBV7-9 and TRBJ1-3, with unresolved D. V lost 5 bases, J lost 4 bases, and 15 bases lay in between. Germline V gene data show CDR1 as SEHNR and CDR2 as FQNEAQ (reference sequence). CDR3 size: 15 residues.

The chain recombines TRBV11-2 with TRBJ2-1; 7 positions match TRBD1. Germline V gene sequence: CDR1 SGHAT, CDR2 FQNNGV. The V and J ends lost 1 base and 4 bases, in that order; junction bases with no gene match: 1. The CDR3 covers 14 residues. For the CDR3, the DNA is TGTGCCAGCAGCTTAGCGGGACAGTACAATGAGCAGTTCTTC. Residues: CASSLAGQYNEQFF.

This clone showed up just a few times. V usage is TRBV3-1 (or the pseudogene TRBV3-2) and J usage is TRBJ1-2; no reliable D call. Looked up from germline, CDR1 is LGHDT and CDR2 is YNNKEL (reference sequence). Trimming shortened V by 5 bases and J by 4 bases, and 11 bases separated the two germline ends. The CDR3 is made up of 13 amino acids. The CDR3, as DNA: TGTGCCAGCAGCAGGCGGGCCCCCTATGGCTACACCTTC. As protein: CASSRRAPYGYTF.

This rearrangement joins TRBV4-2 to TRBJ2-2, with 8 bases matching TRBD2. Germline CDR1 reads LGHNA; CDR2 reads YNFKEQ. This CDR3 contains 17 residues. The junction had 17 bases not matched to a gene; V was cut back by 4 bases and J by 10 bases. The CDR3 reads CASSRTGLAAPTMELFF. Written as DNA, the CDR3 is TGTGCCAGCAGCCGAACCGGACTAGCCGCCCCTACAATGGAGCTGTTTTTT.

The rearrangement uses TRBV10-1 and TRBJ2-7; the D gene is possibly TRBD2 (5 bases). The germline V and J ends were trimmed by 7 bases and 0 bases, with 19 bases remaining between them. CDR3 size: 16 residues. Germline values: CDR1 WNHNN, CDR2 SYGVQD (reference sequence). The CDR3 is CASNRIGPRGSYEQYF. DNA for the CDR3: TGCGCCAGCAATAGGATTGGGCCCCGGGGCTCCTACGAGCAGTACTTC.

V usage is TRBV5-1 and J usage is TRBJ2-1, with D perhaps TRBD1 (6 bases). The CDR3 contains 15 residues. The V end lost 4 bases, the J end lost 2 bases, and 13 bases lay between the germline ends. Looked up from germline, CDR1 is SGHRS and CDR2 is YFSETQ. CDR3 sequence reads: CASSGTGTPYNEQFF. The CDR3 DNA follows: TGCGCCAGCAGCGGCACCGGGACACCCTACAATGAGCAGTTCTTC.

The chain employs TRBV6-5 and TRBJ2-1; D unresolved. The CDR3 contains 12 residues. V dropped 5 bases and J dropped 4 bases, with 6 bases sitting between them. Germline CDR1 is MNHEY and CDR2 is SVGAGI. The CDR3 here is CASSHSYNEQFF. CDR3 nucleotide sequence: TGTGCCAGCAGTCACAGTTACAATGAGCAGTTCTTC.

The J gene is TRBJ2-3, the V gene TRBV14; 9 positions agree with TRBD1. The CDR3 has 16 amino acids. V was pared by 5 bases and J by 4 bases, with 10 bases of the junction left unmatched. The germline V gene has CDR1 SGHDN and CDR2 FVKESK. The CDR3 loop reads CASSTRTGARADTQYF. In nucleotides, the CDR3 is TGTGCCAGCAGCACCCGGACAGGGGCGAGGGCAGATACGCAGTATTTT. Drawing the rest from reference TRBV14 and TRBJ2-3, the complete variable domain is EAGVTQFPSHSVIEKGQTVTLRCDPISGHDNLYWYRRVMGKEIKFLLHFVKESKQDESGMPNNRFLAERTGGTYSTLKVQPAELEDSGVYFCASSTRTGARADTQYFGPGTRLTVL.

The chain combines TRBV20-1 with TRBJ2-4; D is perhaps TRBD1 (6 bases). Deletions cut 3 bases from V and 8 bases from J, with 14 bases between. The CDR3 consists of 13 residues. Germline CDR1 reads DFQATT; CDR2 reads SNEGSKA (reference sequence). The CDR3 bases are TGCAGTGCTAGTGGGCAGGGGAAGGACATTCAGTACTTC. Amino acid sequence: CSASGQGKDIQYF.

CDR3 nucleotide sequence: TGTGCCAGCAGCGTCCGGGTCTACAATGAGCAGTTCTTC. Translating it yields CASSVRVYNEQFF. V is TRBV7-8 and J is TRBJ2-1; D is unresolved. The CDR3 covers 13 residues. CDR1 is SGHVS, CDR2 FQNEAQ, per germline. V shed 5 bases and J shed 3 bases, with 8 bases lying between them.